This T cell receptor (beta chain) is from a study of regulatory T cells in long-lasting Graves disease. With iRepertoire HTBI primers and Arm-PCR of CDR3 regions, TCR beta libraries were built. From the multiplex PCR reads, TCRdb called clonotypes with MiXCR, one entry per CDR3 protein. The sample holds about 620,000 distinct CDR3 sequences; less than 20% are singletons and the top ten take around a sixth. This clonotype appeared a single time. Its antigen is still unknown. Germline V gives CDR1 KGHSH, CDR2 LQKENI. J lost 9 bases, V lost 4 bases, and 12 bases had no gene match. The CDR3 is made up of 17 amino acids. Study-wide points: New patients shared fewer public clonotypes (about 1,000) than persistent patients did (roughly 2,500).

Described time point: newly diagnosed GD, antithyroid drugs for less than 3 months. Preparation of the TCR library used RNA extracted from PBMCs. These same data were also listed under a study on T cells in Graves' hyperthyroidism and ophthalmopathy. That publication notes: The study enrolled patients aged 18 to 65 with newly diagnosed hyperthyroidism of under 2 months' duration. Blood samples included most of the expanded thyroid clonotypes exceeding 0.001. Before onset, by a median of around 6.1 months, the model predicted ophthalmopathy.

The chain employs TRBV18 and TRBJ2-1, with 13 bases that match TRBD2. The clonotype originates from a woman between 25 and 40 years old with Graves disease. Sample: peripheral blood mononuclear cells (PBMCs), taken at new diagnosis, from a patient treated with antithyroid drugs. The CDR3 region is CASSQLGGLAGVGEQFF. For the CDR3, the DNA is TGTGCCAGCTCACAACTTGGCGGACTAGCGGGAGTCGGTGAGCAGTTCTTC. The full variable domain, completed using reference TRBV18 and TRBJ2-1, is NAGVMQNPRHLVRRRGQEARLRCSPMKGHSHVYWYRQLPEEGLKFMVYLQKENIIDESGMPKERFSAEFPKEGPSILRIQQVVRGDSAAYFCASSQLGGLAGVGEQFFGPGTRLTVL.